This T cell receptor (beta chain) was retrieved from a study of spatial heterogeneity in lung cancer. The overall study: Alpha-chain detections were consistently fewer than beta-chain detections among the sequences. Raw reads contained each unique TCR and UMI combination more than ten times on average. Study conclusions and caveats: Tumors with more nonsynonymous mutations had more expanded intratumoral alpha and beta TCRs.

Documented time point: sample taken at primary tumor resection. Material for sequencing was whole RNA from tumor, nontumor lung or frozen PBMC, left unsorted. This clonotype has at least ten counts. As yet, its antigen is unknown. The library protocol tagged each TCR cDNA with a unique molecular identifier. TCRdb processed the 5' RACE reads anew with MiXCR; each CDR3 protein has one entry. This sample has under 15,000 distinct CDR3 sequences, with approximately 5% found just once. Here the sequenced sample was lung tumor tissue, taken at surgery. This clonotype originated in a male donor with early-stage non-small cell lung cancer.

The chain's CDR3 is CSARDTSRSNQPQHF. The CDR3 DNA sequence: TGCAGTGCTAGAGACACCTCACGTAGCAATCAGCCCCAGCATTTT. The genes are TRBV20-1 and TRBJ1-5; no reliable D call. Trimming left V 0 bases short and J 0 bases short, with 9 bases between. This CDR3 contains 15 residues. CDR1 is DFQATT, CDR2 SNEGSKA, per germline (reference sequence).